A selection of T cell receptor beta chains follows, all from one sample in a study of identical twins. One entry per CDR3 protein, called by TCRdb with MiXCR from the 5' RACE reads. The table includes some 730,000 distinct CDR3 sequences, 15% to 20% detected once. This sample was also put to use in a study of T cells expressing NK-cell markers.

The sample consisted of PBMCs. The origin of the receptors is a woman under 30 in good health. Each CDR3 is given with its conserved first and last residue. The D gene is left open where the match is weak. Where a row states a size, it is once, few, many or the class of an expanded clone; other rows omit it.

J: TRBJ2-1; V: TRBV7-6; D: TRBD2; size: few; CDR3: CASSLDPFSGRGDNEQFF; DNA: TGTGCCAGCAGCTTAGACCCCTTTAGCGGGAGGGGGGACAATGAGCAGTTCTTC
J: TRBJ1-2; V: TRBV4-3; D: TRBD1; size: few; CDR3: CASSHRGQGDDYGYTF; DNA: TGCGCCAGCAGCCACCGCGGACAGGGGGACGACTATGGCTACACCTTC
J: TRBJ2-5; V: TRBV12-3/TRBV12-4; D: .; size: few; CDR3: CASSFSGVQGRETQYF; DNA: TGTGCCAGCAGTTTCTCCGGGGTACAGGGTCGGGAGACCCAGTACTTC
J: TRBJ2-1; V: TRBV9; D: .; size: few; CDR3: CASSVGRGGYDNEQFF; DNA: TGTGCCAGCAGCGTAGGCAGGGGTGGGTACGACAATGAGCAGTTCTTC
J: TRBJ2-3; V: TRBV14; D: .; size: .; CDR3: CASSRASDTQYF; DNA: TGTGCCAGCAGCCGCGCTTCAGATACGCAGTATTTT
J: TRBJ1-2; V: TRBV27; D: .; size: .; CDR3: CASSPPGVYGYTF; DNA: TGTGCCAGCAGTCCCCCAGGGGTCTATGGCTACACCTTC
J: TRBJ2-3; V: TRBV29-1; D: .; size: .; CDR3: CSVGDTTDTQYF; DNA: TGCAGCGTTGGAGACACCACAGATACGCAGTATTTT
J: TRBJ2-3; V: TRBV9; D: .; size: few; CDR3: CASSAPRLTRIDTQYF; DNA: TGTGCCAGCAGCGCCCCACGACTGACTAGGATCGATACGCAGTATTTT
J: TRBJ2-5; V: TRBV7-9; D: .; size: .; CDR3: CASSLRERYQQETQYF; DNA: TGTGCCAGCAGCTTACGGGAGCGATATCAACAAGAGACCCAGTACTTC
J: TRBJ2-5; V: TRBV12-3/TRBV12-4; D: .; size: .; CDR3: CASRGTGSLGETQYF; DNA: TGTGCCAGCAGAGGGACCGGGTCGCTAGGGGAGACCCAGTACTTC
J: TRBJ2-7; V: TRBV7-2; D: .; size: .; CDR3: CASSLNRQYEQYF; DNA: TGTGCCAGCAGCTTAAACCGTCAATACGAGCAGTACTTC
J: TRBJ2-1; V: TRBV2; D: TRBD2; size: .; CDR3: CASIWGTSGRIYEQFF; DNA: TGTGCCAGCATTTGGGGTACTAGCGGGAGAATCTATGAGCAGTTCTTC
J: TRBJ2-1; V: TRBV29-1; D: TRBD2; size: .; CDR3: CSVDSGRVGGQFF; DNA: TGCAGCGTTGATAGCGGGAGGGTAGGTGGGCAGTTCTTC
J: TRBJ2-1; V: TRBV5-1; D: .; size: few; CDR3: CASSDSRPYYNEQFF; DNA: TGCGCCAGCAGTGATTCGCGGCCCTATTACAATGAGCAGTTCTTC
J: TRBJ2-7; V: TRBV6-5; D: .; size: .; CDR3: CASSYSLSGNYEQYF; DNA: TGTGCCAGCAGTTACTCTCTAAGCGGAAACTACGAGCAGTACTTC
J: TRBJ2-1; V: TRBV27; D: TRBD1; size: .; CDR3: CASSLGGQGMNEQFF; DNA: TGTGCCAGCAGTTTAGGCGGACAGGGGATGAATGAGCAGTTCTTC
J: TRBJ2-1; V: TRBV27; D: .; size: few; CDR3: CASSFSRETYNEQFF; DNA: TGTGCCAGCAGTTTTTCCAGGGAGACCTACAATGAGCAGTTCTTC
J: TRBJ2-1; V: TRBV6-2/TRBV6-3; D: .; size: few; CDR3: CASSSRARMAEQFF; DNA: TGTGCCAGCAGTTCAAGGGCACGGATGGCTGAGCAGTTCTTC
J: TRBJ2-7; V: TRBV20-1; D: TRBD1; size: .; CDR3: CSARSGGSYEQYF; DNA: TGCAGTGCTCGTTCAGGGGGCTCCTACGAGCAGTACTTC
J: TRBJ1-2; V: TRBV6-6; D: TRBD1; size: once; CDR3: CATMTGESGYTF; DNA: TGTGCCACCATGACAGGGGAAAGCGGCTACACCTTC
J: TRBJ2-1; V: TRBV9; D: TRBD1; size: .; CDR3: CASSPRGDRHNEQFF; DNA: TGTGCCAGCAGCCCAAGAGGGGACAGACACAATGAGCAGTTCTTC
J: TRBJ2-7; V: TRBV12-3/TRBV12-4; D: TRBD1; size: .; CDR3: CASSLETGGAWNEQYF; DNA: TGTGCCAGCAGTTTAGAGACAGGGGGTGCGTGGAACGAGCAGTACTTC
J: TRBJ1-5; V: TRBV20-1; D: .; size: .; CDR3: CSASLRGVGSNQPQHF; DNA: TGCAGTGCCAGCCTTAGGGGGGTCGGAAGCAATCAGCCCCAGCATTTT
J: TRBJ2-7; V: TRBV2; D: TRBD2; size: .; CDR3: CASTGRAGGGEQYF; DNA: TGTGCCAGCACCGGGCGTGCGGGAGGAGGCGAGCAGTACTTC
J: TRBJ2-1; V: TRBV20-1; D: TRBD2; size: .; CDR3: CSARARGSGGLNEQFF; DNA: TGCAGTGCTAGAGCACGTGGTAGCGGGGGCCTCAATGAGCAGTTCTTC